What follows are 27 T cell receptor beta chains derived from one specimen sequenced in a study of T cells in women clearing cervical HPV infection. Some clones are missing from TCRdb's copy, which holds only in-frame ones; the method was immunoSEQ multiplex PCR. This repertoire includes 34,000 or so clones. The sample comprised blood buffy coat. These receptors came from a woman aged 18-70 years with a cervical HPV16 infection that either progressed to CIN3+ or cleared (not recorded which).

On this clone: The CDR3 is cut off 3 residues early in the read; its end comes from the germline J gene. This chain joins TRBV19 and TRBJ2-2; 7 bases map to TRBD1. Germline CDR1 is LNHDA and CDR2 is SQIVND (reference sequence). CDR3 size: 15 residues. Incomplete CDR3 DNA: TGTGCCAGTAGTTCCCAGGGACAGTATAATTCACCG. Encoded protein: CASSSQGQYNSP. The CDR3 as a whole reads CASSSQGQYNSPLFF.

As to this clone: Coverage ceases 3 residues before the CDR3 finishes, and the germline J gene fills in the end. The chain carries TRBV10-3 and TRBJ1-2, with TRBD1 identical over 7 bases. The CDR3 covers 13 residues. Germline V gene lookup returns CDR1 ENHRY and CDR2 SYGVKD. Incomplete CDR3 DNA: TGTGCCATTTCCCGGACTGTGGACAGGGGC. It encodes CAISRTVDRG. From start to end, the CDR3 is CAISRTVDRGYTF.

In regard to this clone: The CDR3 end is not reached by the read, which stops 3 residues before it; the germline J gene fills it in. The V call is TRBV5-1, the J call TRBJ2-1; TRBD2 matches at 7 bases. This CDR3 comprises 15 residues. The J segment lost 1 base and the V segment lost 0 bases, leaving 1 base of the junction unmatched. Germline V lookup: CDR1 SGHRS, CDR2 YFSETQ. CDR3 DNA, as far as it was read: TGCGCCAGCAGCTTGGGCGGGGGTTCCTACAATGAG. Translated: CASSLGGGSYNE. The CDR3, in full, reads CASSLGGGSYNEQFF. Combining the CDR3 with reference TRBV5-1 and TRBJ2-1 gives the whole variable domain KAGVTQTPRYLIKTRGQQVTLSCSPISGHRSVSWYQQTPGQGLQFLFEYFSETQRNKGNFPGRFSGRQFSNSRSEMNVSTLELGDSALYLCASSLGGGSYNEQFFGPGTRLTVL.

Note on this clone: The CDR3 end falls 3 residues outside the read, so it is completed with the germline J gene. This chain joins TRBV20-1 and TRBJ2-2; 7 nucleotides agree with TRBD2. V was pared by 0 bases and J by 6 bases, with 10 bases of the junction left unmatched. Germline assignment: CDR1 DFQATT and CDR2 SNEGSKA (reference sequence). The CDR3 covers 16 residues. CDR3 bases read: TGCAGTGCTAGAGATCTAAGCGGGAACCCGCCCGGGGAG. Translated, it gives CSARDLSGNPPGE. In full, the CDR3 is CSARDLSGNPPGELFF.

As to this clone: The missing CDR3 end, 3 residues past where the read stops, is filled in from the germline J gene. The rearrangement uses TRBV20-1 and TRBJ2-3; TRBD2 aligns across 7 bases. Germline assignment: CDR1 DFQATT and CDR2 SNEGSKA (reference sequence). CDR3 length equals 14 residues. The CDR3 is CSAAPGGRKETQYF. Incomplete CDR3 DNA: TGCAGTGCCGCTCCGGGGGGTAGGAAGGAGACG.

Measured by frequency, this clone is medium-sized. The read stops 3 residues short of the end of the CDR3; the missing end is completed from the germline J gene. The chain couples TRBV19 to TRBJ2-3; TRBD1 agrees at 7 bases. V lost 10 bases, J lost 5 bases, and 15 bases stayed unmatched. The CDR3 runs to 15 residues. CDR1 and CDR2 (germline): LNHDA, SQIVND (reference sequence). The chain's CDR3 is CATSMWQGEVDTQYF. CDR3 DNA (partial): TGTGCCACCTCAATGTGGCAGGGGGAAGTAGATACG.

To note about this clone: The read falls 3 residues short of the CDR3 end, and the missing part is taken from the germline J gene. V usage is TRBV19 and J usage is TRBJ2-2; 8 bases are shared with TRBD2. The germline gives CDR1 LNHDA, CDR2 SQIVND (reference sequence). The V and J ends lost 0 bases and 4 bases, in that order; junction bases with no gene match: 16. The CDR3 has 20 amino acids. Partial CDR3 DNA: TGTGCCAGTAGTATAGATACGTGGCGAGGCGGGGGGCGCGGCACCGGGGAG. Residues: CASSIDTWRGGGRGTGE. The CDR3 as a whole reads CASSIDTWRGGGRGTGELFF.

A remark on this clone: The CDR3 end lies 3 residues beyond the end of the read and is filled in from the germline J gene. The rearrangement joins TRBV14 to TRBJ1-2; D call uncertain. V lost 1 base and J lost 5, with 17 bases in between. CDR3 length: 16 residues. Germline CDR1 and CDR2: SGHDN and FVKESK. The covered CDR3 bases are TGTGCCAGCAGCCAAGCCAATCAGGAGTTTCGGTATGGC. It is translated as CASSQANQEFRYG. The full CDR3 sequence reads CASSQANQEFRYGYTF.

The CDR3 loop reads CSLEGPYGYTF. Partial CDR3 DNA: TGCAGCCTCGAAGGGCCCTATGGC. This chain links TRBV29-1 with TRBJ1-2; D remains unclear. The read terminates 3 residues before the CDR3 end, so the remaining end is supplied by the germline J gene. Per germline, CDR1 SQVTM and CDR2 ANQGSEA. The CDR3 extends over 11 amino acids. V gave up 8 bases and J gave up 4 bases, with 11 bases separating them.

CDR3 in amino acids: CASTRGGPYDYTF. The CDR3 bases that were read are TGTGCCAGCACTAGGGGAGGGCCTTACGAC. This rearrangement joins TRBV2 to TRBJ1-2, with D possibly being TRBD1 (5 bases). Coverage ceases 3 residues before the CDR3 finishes, and the germline J gene fills in the end. Looked up from germline, CDR1 is SNHLY and CDR2 is FYNNEI. CDR3 length: 13 amino acids.

In the case of this clone: Read sequence stops 3 residues before the CDR3 end, and the germline J gene provides the missing end. J is TRBJ2-5 and V is TRBV5-5; a weak D match, TRBD2 (6 bases). In germline, CDR1 is SGHKS, CDR2 YYEKEE (reference sequence). The V end was cut by 6 bases, the J end by 3 bases, with 15 bases between. There are 14 residues in the CDR3. The DNA read from the CDR3 is TGTGCCAGCACCATGACTAGTAGGGAAGAGACC. The encoded protein is CASTMTSREET. The entire CDR3 protein is CASTMTSREETQYF.

CDR3: CSVDGQRGGYTF. CDR3 DNA, as far as it was read: TGCAGCGTTGATGGACAGAGGGGTGGC. The chain employs TRBV29-1 and TRBJ1-2, with a weak D call TRBD1 (6 bases). Read coverage stops 3 residues before the CDR3 terminus; the germline J gene supplies the remainder. V lost 3 bases and J lost 7, with 12 bases in between. The CDR3 is made up of 12 amino acids. Germline assignment: CDR1 SQVTM and CDR2 ANQGSEA.

As for this clone: From the germline J gene comes the end of the CDR3, since the read stops 3 residues before it. The rearrangement joins TRBV19 to TRBJ2-3, with 7 bases that match TRBD2. CDR3 length equals 17 residues. Per the germline V gene, CDR1 is LNHDA and CDR2 is SQIVND (reference sequence). V trimming: 6 bases; J trimming: 2 bases; junction bases outside the gene matches: 14. CDR3 sequence reads: CASSQRISGPLTDTQYF. CDR3 DNA (partial): TGTGCCAGTAGCCAAAGGATTAGCGGGCCACTCACAGATACG.

With regard to this clone: The observed sequence ends 3 residues before the CDR3 terminus, with the missing tail filled in from the germline J gene. The V call is TRBV30, the J call TRBJ1-4, with 8 bases aligning to TRBD1. CDR1 is GTSNPN and CDR2 is SVGIG in the germline V gene (reference sequence). CDR3 length equals 12 residues. CDR3 loop: CAWSGDRSPLFF. The sequenced CDR3 bases are TGTGCCTGGAGTGGGGACAGGTCACCA.

On this clone: The CDR3 extends 3 residues past the end of the read, so its final part is completed from the germline J gene. This chain joins TRBV5-6 and TRBJ1-1, with D maybe TRBD1 (6 bases). There are 15 residues in the CDR3. CDR1 is SGHDT and CDR2 is YYEEEE in the germline V gene. The germline V and J ends were trimmed by 0 bases and 5 bases, with 14 bases remaining between them. This CDR3 is CASSLAYQGKTEAFF. CDR3 bases read: TGTGCCAGCAGCTTGGCTTACCAGGGGAAGACTGAA.

As regards this clone: The sequence runs out 3 residues before the end of the CDR3; the remainder is reconstructed from the germline J gene. This chain uses TRBV7-3 with TRBJ2-1; tentative D call: TRBD2 (7 bases). The CDR3 is 13 amino acids. Germline V gives CDR1 SGHTA, CDR2 FQGTGA. V lost 4 bases to trimming and J lost 9 bases, with 13 bases between them. Partial CDR3 DNA: TGTGCCAGCAGCTCCACAGGGAGGGGTGAG. Protein product: CASSSTGRGE. The whole CDR3 reads CASSSTGRGEQFF. The full variable domain, with the rest looked up from reference TRBV7-3 and TRBJ2-1, is GAGVSQTPSNKVTEKGKYVELRCDPISGHTALYWYRQSLGQGPEFLIYFQGTGAADDSGLPNDRFFAVRPEGSVSTLKIQRTERGDSAVYLCASSSTGRGEQFFGPGTRLTVL.

The part of the CDR3 DNA that was read is TGTGCCAGCGGGGCAGGATCTAACTATGGT. Translation gives CASGAGSNYG. The whole CDR3 is CASGAGSNYGQYF. V usage is TRBV7-9 and J usage is TRBJ2-4, with D perhaps TRBD1 (5 bases). The observed sequence ends 3 residues before the CDR3 terminus, with the missing tail filled in from the germline J gene. The CDR3 covers 13 residues. Germline-derived CDR1 and CDR2 are SEHNR and FQNEAQ (reference sequence).

In regard to this clone: The CDR3 extends 3 residues past the end of the read, so its final part is completed from the germline J gene. The genes are TRBV20-1 and TRBJ1-6; possible D gene TRBD1, 5 bases. The CDR3 is 14 residues long. Trimming removed 0 bases at V and 9 bases at J, with 12 bases between. The germline V gene has CDR1 DFQATT and CDR2 SNEGSKA (reference sequence). The CDR3 DNA, read in part, is TGCAGTGCTAGAGATTCCGGGAGGGGTTCACCC. This codes for CSARDSGRGSP. The whole CDR3 region reads CSARDSGRGSPLHF.

Concerning this clone: The read ends 3 residues shy of where the CDR3 ends; the end is completed using the germline J gene. The chain links TRBV29-1 to TRBJ1-4, with 10 bases aligning to TRBD1. The germline gives CDR1 SQVTM, CDR2 ANQGSEA. The length of the CDR3 is 16 residues. The CDR3 DNA, read in part, is TGCAGCGTTGATGTAGGGACAGGGGCTGGGGCCAACGTA. It is translated as CSVDVGTGAGANV. The whole CDR3 reads CSVDVGTGAGANVLFF.

A word on this clone: The CDR3 goes on 3 residues after the read ends, and that part is filled in from the germline J gene. The chain employs TRBV28 and TRBJ1-6; TRBD1 is a possible D gene (5 bases). The CDR3 loop spans 19 amino acids. V was cut by 4 bases and J by 7 bases, with 26 bases left in between. The germline gives CDR1 MDHEN, CDR2 SYDVKM. CDR3 region: CASSSPPTQVLLANSPLHF. CDR3 bases read: TGTGCCAGCAGTTCTCCGCCGACACAGGTTCTGCTTGCCAATTCACCC.

A remark on this clone: The read terminates 3 residues ahead of where the CDR3 ends, so the germline J gene completes it. The rearrangement uses TRBV6-2 or TRBV6-3 and TRBJ2-2, with TRBD1 matching 11 bases. The V and J ends lost 5 bases and 4 bases, in that order; junction bases with no gene match: 3. Germline-derived CDR1 and CDR2 are MNHEY and SVGEGT. There are 15 residues in the CDR3. The CDR3 protein is CASSPGTGGTGELFF. The part of the CDR3 DNA that was read is TGTGCCAGCAGTCCTGGGACAGGGGGCACCGGGGAG.

As to this clone: Germline and junction disagree at one end, which may indicate a read error. CDR3 loop: CGVEDRPGAYNEQFF. The CDR3 bases that were read are TGCGGCGTTGAAGATCGGCCAGGGGCCTACAATGAG. The chain employs TRBV29-1 and TRBJ2-1; D is perhaps TRBD1 (6 bases). With the read ending 3 residues before the CDR3 end, the germline J gene is used to fill in that end. The CDR3 is 15 residues long. The V gene's germline CDR1 is SQVTM and CDR2 ANQGSEA.

With regard to this clone: The read ends 3 residues shy of where the CDR3 ends; the end is completed using the germline J gene. The V call is TRBV19, the J call TRBJ1-2; unclear D gene. The CDR3 totals 11 residues. Germline lookup yields CDR1 LNHDA and CDR2 SQIVND (reference sequence). The DNA read from the CDR3 is TGTGCCAGTAGTATGGCAAATGAA. Its protein is CASSMANE. The full CDR3 protein reads CASSMANEYTF.

A remark on this clone: The sequenced fragment ends 3 residues before the CDR3 boundary, so the rest is inferred from the germline J gene. The chain carries TRBV30 and TRBJ1-5; no reliable D call. There are 9 residues in the CDR3. Germline-derived CDR1 and CDR2 are GTSNPN and SVGIG (reference sequence). The part of the CDR3 DNA that was read is TGTGCCCTGTCCCCCCCC. Amino acid sequence: CALSPP. The whole CDR3 protein reads CALSPPQHF.

Points on this clone: Compared with germline, one end of the junction differs, possibly owing to a read error. Read coverage stops 3 residues before the CDR3 terminus; the germline J gene supplies the remainder. The V gene is TRBV4-2, the J gene TRBJ2-3; D gene uncertain. Germline CDR1 and CDR2: LGHNA and YNFKEQ. The CDR3 sequence is 15 residues long. This CDR3 reads CASSQSPWAVDTQYF. The CDR3 bases that were read are TGCGCCAGCAGCCAGAGCCCCTGGGCCGTGGATACG.

As concerns this clone: With the read ending 3 residues before the CDR3 end, the germline J gene is used to fill in that end. The gene calls are TRBV5-6 and TRBJ2-7, with 11 bases identical to TRBD1. CDR3 length: 15 amino acids. The ends lost 3 bases at V and 4 bases at J; junction bases unmatched: 6. Germline CDR1 and CDR2: SGHDT and YYEEEE. The DNA read from the CDR3 is TGTGCCAGCAGCTGGGATGGACAGGGGGCTTACGAG. This encodes CASSWDGQGAYE. The CDR3 in full is CASSWDGQGAYEQYF.

About this clone: The read ends 3 residues shy of where the CDR3 ends; the end is completed using the germline J gene. The chain employs TRBV5-6 and TRBJ2-4, with TRBD1 matching 7 bases. The junction had 6 bases not matched to a gene; V was cut back by 1 base and J by 8 bases. CDR3 length: 14 amino acids. The germline CDR1 and CDR2 sequences are SGHDT and YYEEEE. The CDR3 is CASSLWGQFDIQYF. The sequenced CDR3 bases are TGTGCCAGCAGCTTGTGGGGACAGTTCGACATT.